This TCR beta chain was captured by sequencing in a study of CD4 T cells in relation to SARS-CoV-2 and coronaviruses. Turning to the study itself: After less than eleven days of antigen culture, PBMC TCR beta CDR3s were sequenced.

Germline loops: CDR1 SGHAT, CDR2 FQNNGV. The V and J ends lost 2 bases and 2 bases respectively, with 6 bases between them. The CDR3 runs to 13 residues. The unexposed donors gave CD4+ T cells in about 2010-2019, prior to COVID-19. The cells were cultured for around ten days before CD4+ T cells were isolated. Testing used SARS-CoV-2 S/N and four cold-coronavirus spikes on unexposed-donor CD4+ T cells, cells permitting. This clone was detected a few times. Its target is unknown. Produced via immunoSEQ multiplex PCR; TCRdb's table is partial and in-frame only. The sample holds some 14,000 clones, roughly 71% seen once.

The rearrangement joins TRBV11-2 to TRBJ1-1; D is unclear. The sequencing input was CD4+ T cells from PBMCs, cultured in vitro. The source of this sequence is a human donor in good health. In DNA form, the CDR3 reads TGTGCCAGCAGCTTAAGCGCAAACACTGAAGCTTTCTTT. Protein product: CASSLSANTEAFF.